Below are 9 T cell receptor beta chains sequenced from a single sample in a study of molecular identifiers for immune sequencing clone quantification. MiXCR was run by TCRdb on the PCR reads, yielding one entry per CDR3 protein. The data hold around 89,000 distinct CDR3 sequences, with roughly 20% observed a single time. Sequencing was carried out using naive CD8+ T cells from blood, with Jurkat cell RNA spiked in. As for subset: FACS-sorted CD8+CD4-CCR7+CD45RA+ naive T cells. These receptors originate from a human donor in good health. Some libraries in this study had Jurkat cell RNA spiked in.

On this clonotype itself: A much larger clone differs by one base, so this may be a read error. CDR3 protein: CASSRADTGELFF. DNA of the CDR3: TGTGCCAGCAGCCGAGCAGACACCGGGGAGCTGTTTTTT. The rearrangement joins TRBV4-2 to TRBJ2-2, with D unclear. This CDR3 has 13 amino acids. Trimming pared 4 bases from V and 3 bases from J, leaving 6 bases between. Germline V lookup: CDR1 LGHNA, CDR2 YNFKEQ.

The table lists this clonotype with many counts. The chain recombines TRBV9 with TRBJ2-2, with TRBD1 identical over 10 bases. The germline V gene has CDR1 SGDLS and CDR2 YYNGEE. J lost 7 bases, V lost 4 bases, and 13 bases had no gene match. The CDR3 contains 17 residues. The CDR3 spells CASSPRTGGVDGGELFF. Here the CDR3 DNA reads TGTGCCAGCAGCCCCCGGACAGGGGGTGTAGATGGCGGGGAGCTGTTTTTT.

This clonotype was detected ten times or more. This chain joins TRBV19 and TRBJ2-3, with unresolved D. Per germline, CDR1 LNHDA and CDR2 SQIVND (reference sequence). The CDR3 runs to 16 residues. Trimming took off 5 bases at V and 3 bases at J, with 18 bases between the two ends. Here the CDR3 reads CASSPSLTKATDTQYF. The DNA for the CDR3 is TGTGCCAGTAGTCCGTCGTTGACGAAGGCTACAGATACGCAGTATTTT.

A note on this clonotype: A junction end diverges from the germline sequence, so it may reflect a read error. The chain recombines TRBV4-3 with TRBJ1-1, with D hard to call. This CDR3 contains 14 residues. Germline CDR1 LGHNA, CDR2 YSLEER. CDR3 in DNA: TGCGCCAGCAGCCAGATGCAGAAGAACACTGGAGCTTTCTTT. As protein: CASSQMQKNTGAFF.

In its sample, this clonotype was seen many times. The chain has TRBV12-3 or TRBV12-4 and TRBJ2-2, with D possibly being TRBD2 (6 bases). The ends were cut back, 10 bases at V and 11 bases at J, with 17 bases in the middle. This CDR3 has 12 residues. CDR3 region: CAIHGFGGELFF. The CDR3 bases are TGTGCCATCCACGGCTTCGGGGGTGAGCTGTTTTTT.

This clonotype showed up many times. The V gene is TRBV6-6, the J gene TRBJ1-5, with TRBD1 matching over 8 bases. The V gene end was trimmed by 6 bases and the J gene end by 6 bases; junction bases not matched to a gene: 10. This CDR3 has 15 residues. Looked up from germline, CDR1 is MNHNY and CDR2 is SVGAGI (reference sequence). Here the CDR3 reads CASSSPIQGAQPQHF. The CDR3 DNA follows: TGTGCCAGCAGCTCACCAATTCAGGGGGCTCAGCCCCAGCATTTT.

This chain connects TRBV20-1 to TRBJ1-1, with D perhaps matching TRBD1 (5 bases). Germline V gene sequence: CDR1 DFQATT, CDR2 SNEGSKA (reference sequence). This CDR3 spans 13 amino acids. This CDR3 is CRPSQVLNTEAFF. In nucleotides, the CDR3 is TGCAGGCCTTCACAGGTTCTGAACACTGAAGCTTTCTTT.

In its sample, this clonotype was seen a few times. The chain employs TRBV4-3 and TRBJ1-2; no firm D call. This CDR3 comprises 17 residues. CDR1 LGHNA and CDR2 YSLEER come from the germline V gene. Trimming stripped 0 bases from V and 4 bases from J, with 18 bases between. CDR3 in DNA: TGCGCCAGCAGCCAAGATTCCGGACCGAGGGATCCCTATGGCTACACCTTC. Amino acid sequence: CASSQDSGPRDPYGYTF.

The table lists this clonotype with many counts. The chain combines TRBV19 with TRBJ2-1; a possible D gene is TRBD1 (6 bases). The CDR3 length is 16 residues. CDR1 is LNHDA and CDR2 is SQIVND in the germline V gene (reference sequence). With 1 base removed from V and 6 bases from J, the gap between germline ends came to 16 bases. Here the CDR3 reads CASSIVGAGHSNEQFF. CDR3 nucleotides: TGTGCCAGTAGTATAGTGGGGGCAGGGCATAGCAATGAGCAGTTCTTC.